One sample yielded the 23 T cell receptor beta chains listed below, sequenced in a study of blood T cell repertoires in COVID-19. Clones were read by immunoSEQ multiplex PCR, and TCRdb kept only the in-frame ones, dropping some. This table has approximately 180,000 clones, 80% to 90% appearing once. The sample taken for sequencing was peripheral blood. The receptors derive from a man aged 55 to 70 with acute or convalescent COVID-19.

The chain employs TRBV9 and TRBJ2-2; tentative D call: TRBD1 (6 bases). CDR3 length: 16 amino acids. Germline V gene lookup returns CDR1 SGDLS and CDR2 YYNGEE. The V and J ends lost 4 bases and 3 bases respectively, with 16 bases between them. This chain's CDR3 is CASSPTGEEDTGELFF. The CDR3 region has the DNA TGTGCCAGCAGCCCGACAGGTGAGGAGGACACCGGGGAGCTGTTTTTT. Together with reference TRBV9 and TRBJ2-2, the CDR3 gives the full variable domain: DSGVTQTPKHLITATGQRVTLRCSPRSGDLSVYWYQQSLDQGLQFLIQYYNGEERAKGNILERFSAQQFPDLHSELNLSSLELGDSALYFCASSPTGEEDTGELFFGEGSRLTVL.

This clone has just a few counts. The CDR3 bases are TGCGCCAGCAGCCCGGGGGGCCCTAGCGGGAGTCGAGATACGCAGTATTTT. Protein sequence: CASSPGGPSGSRDTQYF. V usage is TRBV5-1 and J usage is TRBJ2-3, with 10 bases matching TRBD2. The CDR3 extends over 17 amino acids. With V trimmed by 4 bases and J by 5 bases, 13 bases remained unmatched. The germline V gene encodes CDR1 SGHRS and CDR2 YFSETQ.

J is TRBJ2-5 and V is TRBV12-3 or TRBV12-4, with TRBD1 as a possible D gene (5 bases). V gave up 7 bases and J gave up 3 bases, with 12 bases separating them. The CDR3 is 13 amino acids. This CDR3 reads CASTSTGEETQYF. In DNA form, the CDR3 reads TGTGCCAGCACCTCCACAGGCGAAGAGACCCAGTACTTC.

This chain uses TRBV18 with TRBJ1-1; 8 bases fit TRBD1. The V gene end was trimmed by 5 bases and the J gene end by 3 bases; junction bases not matched to a gene: 5. This CDR3 contains 14 residues. Per the germline V gene, CDR1 is KGHSH and CDR2 is LQKENI. The CDR3 reads CASSEGQGDTEAFF. CDR3 bases: TGTGCCAGCTCAGAAGGACAGGGCGACACTGAAGCTTTCTTT.

V is TRBV28 and J is TRBJ1-4; no clear D gene. Germline V gene sequence: CDR1 MDHEN, CDR2 SYDVKM. There are 12 residues in the CDR3. The V end was cut by 6 bases, the J end by 7 bases, with 9 bases between. The CDR3 spells CASRDLGEKLFF. Here the CDR3 DNA reads TGTGCCAGCAGAGATCTAGGTGAAAAACTGTTTTTT.

The chain employs TRBV19 and TRBJ1-6; TRBD1 agrees at 7 bases. CDR1 is LNHDA and CDR2 is SQIVND in the germline V gene (reference sequence). The CDR3 spans 14 residues. V shed 7 bases, J shed 9 bases, and the junction held 9 bases outside the gene matches. The CDR3 loop reads CASMATGAVSPLHF. DNA for the CDR3: TGTGCCAGTATGGCCACAGGGGCGGTTTCACCCCTCCACTTT.

The chain links TRBV14 to TRBJ1-2; D perhaps matches TRBD1 (5 bases). Trimming cost V 5 bases and J 3 bases, with 13 bases left between them. The V gene's germline CDR1 is SGHDN and CDR2 FVKESK. The CDR3 is 14 residues long. This CDR3 reads CASSKARGDYGYTF. The CDR3 DNA sequence: TGTGCCAGCAGCAAGGCCCGGGGGGACTATGGCTACACCTTC.

V gene TRBV11-2 combines with J gene TRBJ1-2, with TRBD1 identical over 7 bases. Trimming removed 5 bases from V and 4 bases from J; junction bases left unmatched: 4. The CDR3 is made up of 13 amino acids. Germline lookup yields CDR1 SGHAT and CDR2 FQNNGV. Written as DNA, the CDR3 is TGTGCCAGCAGCCTGGACAGGAGCTATGGCTACACCTTC. Its protein product is CASSLDRSYGYTF.

The chain links TRBV28 to TRBJ1-3, with D possibly TRBD1 on 5 matching bases. The CDR3 length is 13 residues. Germline V lookup: CDR1 MDHEN, CDR2 SYDVKM. Trimming removed 7 bases from V and 6 bases from J, with 13 bases in between. The CDR3 DNA sequence: TGTGCCAGCAACCGGGGGAGGGCAAACACCATATATTTT. Amino acids: CASNRGRANTIYF.

The rearrangement joins TRBV5-1 to TRBJ2-1, with 8 bases lining up with TRBD1. The J segment lost 13 bases and the V segment lost 0 bases, leaving 9 bases of the junction unmatched. Germline loops: CDR1 SGHRS, CDR2 YFSETQ. The CDR3 extends over 14 amino acids. CDR3 in DNA: TGCGCCAGCAGCTTGGATACGGGACAGGTCGGACAGTTCTTC. It translates to CASSLDTGQVGQFF.

The V and J genes are TRBV3-1 (or the pseudogene TRBV3-2) and TRBJ2-1; D ambiguous. The CDR3 sequence is 12 residues long. The ends were cut back, 1 base at V and 12 bases at J, with 10 bases in the middle. Germline CDR1 and CDR2: LGHDT and YNNKEL (reference sequence). In nucleotides, the CDR3 is TGTGCCAGCAGCCAAGCTCTCCGAGGGCAGTTCTTC. It specifies CASSQALRGQFF.

The V call is TRBV28, the J call TRBJ1-3; 7 nucleotides align to TRBD1. The CDR3 runs to 15 residues. Trimming removed 6 bases from V and 4 bases from J; junction bases left unmatched: 9. The germline gives CDR1 MDHEN, CDR2 SYDVKM. The CDR3 bases are TGTGCCAGCAGCCTAGAGACAGGGTTAGGAAACACCATATATTTT. Amino acids: CASSLETGLGNTIYF.

The rearrangement links TRBV27 to TRBJ1-6; D remains ambiguous. The germline gives CDR1 MNHEY, CDR2 SMNVEV (reference sequence). Trimming removed 6 bases from V and 1 base from J, with 10 bases in between. The CDR3 runs to 15 residues. Here the CDR3 DNA reads TGTGCCAGCAGACCCTCGGGATCCTATAATTCACCCCTCCACTTT. As protein: CASRPSGSYNSPLHF.

The chain carries TRBV28 and TRBJ2-7, with 10 nucleotides matching TRBD1. CDR1 and CDR2 (germline): MDHEN, SYDVKM. The length of the CDR3 is 15 residues. V gave up 6 bases and J gave up 2 bases; unmatched junction bases: 7. The CDR3 region is CASRPTGTGAYEQYF. The DNA of the CDR3 is TGTGCCAGCAGACCCACCGGGACAGGGGCCTACGAGCAGTACTTC.

This clone occurred a few times. This sequence joins TRBV2 and TRBJ2-7; maybe TRBD1 (5 bases). The length of the CDR3 is 14 residues. V was pared by 6 bases and J by 2 bases, with 14 bases between. CDR1 is SNHLY, CDR2 FYNNEI, per germline. This chain's CDR3 is CASRNNQGPYEQYF. CDR3 DNA: TGTGCCAGCAGGAACAATCAGGGTCCCTACGAGCAGTACTTC.

This chain links TRBV6-5 with TRBJ1-4; 7 bases agree with TRBD1. Germline V lookup: CDR1 MNHEY, CDR2 SVGAGI. The J segment lost 5 bases and the V segment lost 8 bases, leaving 8 bases of the junction unmatched. CDR3 length: 14 residues. The CDR3: CASLNPTGNEKLFF. In DNA, the CDR3 is TGTGCCAGCCTAAACCCGACAGGGAATGAAAAACTGTTTTTT.

The genes are TRBV5-4 and TRBJ1-1; 10 bases are shared with TRBD1. V lost 4 bases and J lost 5; bases outside the gene matches: 8. Per germline, CDR1 SGHNT and CDR2 YYREEE (reference sequence). This CDR3 region has 15 residues. CDR3 loop: CASSRTGGSGTEAFF. CDR3 in DNA: TGTGCCAGCAGCAGGACAGGGGGTTCAGGGACTGAAGCTTTCTTT.

Turning to this clone: At one of its ends the junction is not consistent with the germline gene, which may arise from a read error. The rearrangement links TRBV7-7 to TRBJ1-1; 7 nucleotides agree with TRBD1. The CDR3 covers 14 residues. CDR1 is SSHAT, CDR2 FNYEAQ, per germline (reference sequence). The CDR3 nucleotides are TGTGCTAGCAGCTTAGGGCCGGGACAGACTGAAGCTTTCTTT. Translated: CASSLGPGQTEAFF.

This clone showed up just once. The chain joins TRBV28 to TRBJ2-3; maybe TRBD2 (6 bases). Trimming took off 5 bases at V and 12 bases at J, with 21 bases between the two ends. CDR3 length: 14 residues. Germline CDR1 is MDHEN and CDR2 is SYDVKM. DNA for the CDR3: TGTGCCAGCAGTGCGGGACTGACCGGGACCCGCCAGTATTTT. Amino acids: CASSAGLTGTRQYF.

This clone was counted a single time. One end of the junction fails to match germline, which may point to a read error. The chain joins TRBV2 to TRBJ2-1; no reliable D call. CDR1 SNHLY and CDR2 FYNNEI come from the germline V gene. CDR3 size: 13 residues. DNA of the CDR3: TGTGCCAGCAGTCCAGTCTCCCACAATGAGCAGTTCTTC. This translates into CASSPVSHNEQFF.

This rearrangement joins TRBV23-1 to TRBJ2-7; D is possibly TRBD1 (5 bases). TRBV23-1 is an ORF, with its function uncertain. V was clipped by 2 bases and J by 3 bases, with 11 bases between them. The CDR3 is 14 residues long. This CDR3 is CASSQQTRVYEQYF. CDR3 nucleotides: TGCGCCAGCAGTCAACAAACCAGGGTCTACGAGCAGTACTTC.

There are a few counts of this clone. This rearrangement joins TRBV28 to TRBJ1-4; 9 positions match TRBD1. Germline loops: CDR1 MDHEN, CDR2 SYDVKM. The CDR3 has 15 amino acids. Trimming took 4 bases from V and 3 from J; bases not matched to a gene: 3. The CDR3 sequence: CASSSTGGANEKLFF. The CDR3 region has the DNA TGTGCCAGCAGTTCGACAGGGGGAGCTAATGAAAAACTGTTTTTT.

CDR3 sequence reads: CASSFRTGLSGANVLTF. In DNA form, the CDR3 reads TGTGCCAGCAGCTTCCGGACAGGCCTCTCTGGGGCCAACGTCCTGACTTTC. This chain joins TRBV5-5 and TRBJ2-6; 7 bases align to TRBD1. Looked up from germline, CDR1 is SGHKS and CDR2 is YYEKEE (reference sequence). V lost 2 bases and J lost 0; bases outside the gene matches: 5. The CDR3 runs 17 residues.